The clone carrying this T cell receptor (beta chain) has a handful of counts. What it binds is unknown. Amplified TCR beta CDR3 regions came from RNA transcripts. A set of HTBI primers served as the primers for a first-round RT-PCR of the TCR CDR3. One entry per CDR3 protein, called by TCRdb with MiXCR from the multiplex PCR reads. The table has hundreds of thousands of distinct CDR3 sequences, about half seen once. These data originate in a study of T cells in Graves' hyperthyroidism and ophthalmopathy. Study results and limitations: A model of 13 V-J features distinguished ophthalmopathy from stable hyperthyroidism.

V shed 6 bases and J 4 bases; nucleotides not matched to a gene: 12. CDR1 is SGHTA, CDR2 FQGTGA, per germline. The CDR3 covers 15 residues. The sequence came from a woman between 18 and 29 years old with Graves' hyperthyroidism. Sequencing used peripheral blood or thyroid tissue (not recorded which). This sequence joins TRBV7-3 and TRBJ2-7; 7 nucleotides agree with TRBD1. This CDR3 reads CASRAAQGGGYEQYF. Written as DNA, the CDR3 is TGTGCCAGCAGGGCTGCCCAAGGGGGCGGGTACGAGCAGTACTTC.